This TCR beta chain was found in a study of shared clonotypes between healthy human individuals. For every subset, genomic DNA was evenly distributed across several immunoSEQ plates. Per the original data handling: ImmunoSEQ yielded junction-only sequences lacking quality scores, so filtering differed. Profiled with immunoSEQ multiplex PCR; TCRdb holds only in-frame clones, not every one. The DNA was the basis for D and trimming; V, J and clone size are from that table. The sample has about 480,000 clones, 60% to 85% seen once. It was approximately 100 million PBMCs that unsorted samples used for genomic DNA. Germline-derived CDR1 and CDR2 are MNHEY and SMNVEV (reference sequence). The CDR3 extends over 15 amino acids. Trimming pared 6 bases from V and 1 base from J, leaving 15 bases between.

Sequenced sample: PBMCs. The chain has TRBV27 and TRBJ1-1; D gene ambiguous. The receptor was derived from a woman aged 40-49 years in good health. Some clones in this sample may be carry-over from other donors' samples. The CDR3 here is CASRLVSAGNTEAFF. As DNA, the CDR3 is TGTGCCAGCAGGCTGGTATCGGCGGGGAACACTGAAGCTTTCTTT.